This TCR beta chain was observed in a study of blood T cells in healthy people across ages (dated by TCRdb to between 2014 and 2017). Looking at the study overall: In model experiments, template switching captured about one uniquely barcoded TCR beta cDNA molecule for every two T cells. To avoid experimental bias, donors of different ages were randomly spread across the sequencing lanes. The study measured age-related changes in TCR beta repertoire diversity using deep sequencing normalized with unique cDNA molecular identifiers. Two additional independent replicas of 1 million unique cDNA reads from the same blood draw were analyzed for two donors (one aged 18 to 30 and one aged 80 or older). The donors were split into four age groups: young (average about 15 years), middle-aged (around 40), aged (approximately 60) and long-lived (approximately 80).

Overall results and qualifications from the work: Compared with the aged group, the long-lived group had more naive CD4+ T cells, fewer expanded clones and increased TCR diversity, a pattern suggesting age selection. Estimates of total diversity from one million sequenced T cells were regarded as lower bounds and underestimates. As age increased, observed TCR beta diversity per million T cells dropped in a roughly linear way, and a significant reduction was already evident by age around 41. Bulk unsorted PBMC profiling prevented conclusive comparison of naive and antigen-experienced compartments. Because the CMV infection status of the donors was unknown, age-related changes in expanded clonotypes may potentially have been confounded. There was a strong correlation between observed TCR beta diversity and the percentage of naive T cells measured by flow cytometry.

A few counts support this clonotype. No cognate antigen has been identified for it. Base qualities are not provided; no much larger clone lies one nucleotide away. Library generation was performed with 5' RACE. Instrument used: Illumina HiSeq 2500. A second PCR of roughly 7 to 12 cycles was run with a J-beta primer mix and a sample-barcoded 5' primer. A unique molecular identifier was introduced onto each TCR beta cDNA molecule by a template-switch 5' adaptor carrying 12 random nucleotides. At least 2.5 million CDR3-containing paired-end reads were obtained from each sample. First-strand cDNA synthesis was performed from all RNA using the Mint cDNA synthesis kit, with priming by a TRBC-specific oligonucleotide. All cDNA was treated with uracil-DNA glycosylase and then went through a first 18-cycle PCR with the universal primers M1SS and BC2_uni_R. On the authors' methods: For normalization, 1 million high-quality reads, each with a distinct molecular identifier, were randomly selected from each sample. Reads sharing molecular identifiers were discarded rather than binned into consensus sequences. MiTCR, run with a Q25 quality threshold and the strictest error-elimination algorithm, handled CDR3 identification, clonotype clustering and error correction. Lower-bound total TCR beta diversity was estimated with a nonparametric unseen species model using Euler transformation. TCRdb redid the processing of the public reads, applying fastp at Q25 and MiXCR, and retained in-frame beta chains. Entries are consolidated by CDR3 protein sequence, retaining the most common genes and DNA. The V and J calls and clone size are TCRdb's, not the authors'. This sample is represented by 850,000 or so distinct CDR3 sequences; less than 35% of them were singletons. Together, the top ten hold roughly 17% of the sample.

Relative to germline, V is missing 6 bases and J is missing 7 bases, with 9 bases of the junction outside any gene match. Inclusive of the bounding cysteine and phenylalanine, the CDR3 is 16 residues long. The read is trimmed to its CDR3 DNA, 48 bases read in frame from base 1. CDR1 and CDR2 are drawn from the germline V gene: MNHEY, SVGAGI. Systemically healthy Caucasian individuals from Russia, 35 to 50 in total and aged about 6 to 100 years, were included as donors. Each donor gave around 9.8 milliliters of peripheral blood, collected into EDTA-treated Vacutainer tubes. PBMCs were isolated by Ficoll-Paque density-gradient centrifugation, with at least 6 million obtained per sample. Trizol reagent was used to extract total RNA from PBMCs, with at least 5.5 micrograms per sample. For every donor, an aliquot of PBMCs went through flow cytometry to measure the percentages of naive CD45RAhigh/CD27high T cells.

The specimen sequenced was blood. The receptor chain draws on TRBV6-5 and TRBJ1-6, with 10 central nucleotides matching TRBD1. The receptor was derived from a woman of 80 years or more in good health. The CDR3 amino acid sequence is: CASSRGWTGGNSPLHF. The nucleotide sequence reads as follows: TGTGCCAGCAGCCGGGGTTGGACAGGGGGAAATTCACCCCTCCACTTT.